Listed below are T cell receptor beta chains from one sample, sequenced in a study of T cell responses to AZD1222 COVID-19 vaccine. The protocol was immunoSEQ multiplex PCR, while the TCRdb copy is restricted to in-frame clones and leaves out a portion. The sample records about 120,000 clones, about 90% being singletons. The sample was peripheral blood, taken on day 0 of AZD1222 vaccination. The receptors originated from an adult in good health. Both conserved end residues are part of each CDR3. The D gene is left open where the match is weak. Rows give clone size only sometimes, using once, few, many, or a class for an expanded clone.

v_gene,abundance,d_gene,j_gene,CDR3nt,CDR3aa
TRBV27,-,TRBD1,TRBJ2-6,TGTGCCAGCAGTTGGACAGGGGGTGTCACCTCTGGGGCCAACGTCCTGACTTTC,CASSWTGGVTSGANVLTF
TRBV4-3,-,-,TRBJ2-7,TGCGCCAGCAGCCAAGCTATGACGGAGGGGTACGAGCAGTACTTC,CASSQAMTEGYEQYF
TRBV6-4,few,-,TRBJ2-1,TGTGCCAGCAGTGAAACGGGGAGCGGTCAGGAGCAGTTCTTC,CASSETGSGQEQFF
TRBV11-2,-,TRBD1,TRBJ1-6,TGTGCCAGCAGCTTTGGGACAGAATATAATTCACCCCTCCACTTT,CASSFGTEYNSPLHF
TRBV13,-,-,TRBJ2-5,TGTGCCAGCAGCACCAGGGGGGGACTAGACAAGGAGACCCAGTACTTC,CASSTRGGLDKETQYF
TRBV6-1,-,-,TRBJ1-1,TGTGCCAGCAGTGAGGGACAAGAGAACACTGAAGCTTTCTTT,CASSEGQENTEAFF
TRBV6-2/TRBV6-3,-,TRBD2,TRBJ2-5,TGTGCCAGCAGCTCCGGGGGGGCCCAGTACTTC,CASSSGGAQYF
TRBV12-3/TRBV12-4,-,TRBD1,TRBJ1-2,TGTGCCAGCAGGGCGCCGGACAGGGGCTACACCTTC,CASRAPDRGYTF
TRBV12-3/TRBV12-4,-,TRBD1,TRBJ2-7,TGTGCCAGCAGTTTGACAGGGGTGGGAGAGCAGTACTTC,CASSLTGVGEQYF
TRBV18,-,TRBD1,TRBJ2-7,TGTGCCAGCTCAACAGATGGTTTCCGCCGACAGGGGGCCCGGGAGCAGTACTTC,CASSTDGFRRQGAREQYF
TRBV7-2,-,TRBD1,TRBJ2-4,TGTGCCAGCAGCTTAGACAGGGGAAAAAACATTCAGTACTTC,CASSLDRGKNIQYF
TRBV11-2,once,TRBD1,TRBJ1-5,TGTGCCAGCAGCATCGGACAGGGGGCTTCGGGTCAGCCCCAGCATTTT,CASSIGQGASGQPQHF
TRBV9,once,-,TRBJ2-1,TGTGCCAGCAGCGTAATGGCGGGTGACTCCTACAATGAGCAGTTCTTC,CASSVMAGDSYNEQFF
TRBV4-1,-,TRBD1,TRBJ2-7,TGCGCCAGCAGCTTGCTTACACTGGGACAGAGATTCTACGAGCAGTACTTC,CASSLLTLGQRFYEQYF
TRBV3-1/TRBV3-2,-,-,TRBJ2-7,TGTGCCAGCAGCCAAGGAGGCAGTAACGAGCAGTACTTC,CASSQGGSNEQYF
TRBV11-2,-,TRBD1,TRBJ2-2,TGTGCCAGCAGCTCGCAGTACCAGACAGGGGAATTATACACCGGGGAGCTGTTTTTT,CASSSQYQTGELYTGELFF
TRBV7-9,-,-,TRBJ1-4,TGTGCCAGCAGCGCAAGAAATCTCGAACTGTTTTTT,CASSARNLELFF
TRBV11-3,-,-,TRBJ1-1,TGTGCCAGCAGCTTCCATAACGGCGCTGAAGCTTTCTTT,CASSFHNGAEAFF
TRBV5-8,-,-,TRBJ1-4,TGTGCCAGCAGCTTGAATTCGGGTGAAAAACTGTTTTTT,CASSLNSGEKLFF